The rows below give T cell receptor beta chains drawn from one sample of a study of CD8 T cells in ankylosing spondylitis. From the 5' RACE reads, TCRdb called clonotypes with MiXCR, one entry per CDR3 protein. The repertoire holds about 540,000 distinct CDR3 sequences, with roughly an eighth as singletons. The sample was blood, either unsorted or a sorted T cell fraction (not recorded which). All receptors derive from a male donor with ankylosing spondylitis. Each CDR3 is given with its conserved first and last residue. The D gene is left open where the match is weak. Expanded clones are given a class, and other clones once, few, many or no size at all.

TRBD2 TRBJ2-3 TRBV7-2 NA TGTGCCAGCAGCTTATGGGTAGCGGGAGCAGGCGATACGCAGTATTTT CASSLWVAGAGDTQYF
TRBD2 TRBJ2-1 TRBV9 NA TGTGCCAGCAACGTAGCGGGAGGATTAACGGAACAGTTCTTC CASNVAGGLTEQFF
NA TRBJ1-2 TRBV30 few TGTGCCTGGAGTAAGGGGTTGAGTGGCTACACCTTC CAWSKGLSGYTF
TRBD2 TRBJ2-7 TRBV6-5 NA TGTGCCAGCAGTTACTCAGCGGGATCTAGGTACGAGCAGTACTTC CASSYSAGSRYEQYF
TRBD1 TRBJ1-5 TRBV28 NA TGTGCCAGCACCAGGGGGGGTCAGCCCCAGCATTTT CASTRGGQPQHF
TRBD2 TRBJ2-3 TRBV24-1 NA TGTGCCACCAGTGCGGTAGCGGGAGGGCCAGATACGCAGTATTTT CATSAVAGGPDTQYF
TRBD1 TRBJ1-5 TRBV7-2 NA TGTGCCAGCAGCCTCCATGGGGGACAGGGGGACAATCAGCCCCAGCATTTT CASSLHGGQGDNQPQHF
TRBD1 TRBJ1-2 TRBV3-1 few TGTGCCAGCAGCCAAGAGACAGGGGGTGGCGGCTACACCTTC CASSQETGGGGYTF
TRBD1 TRBJ1-2 TRBV2 few TGTGCCAGCAGTGAATCTGGCAGGGGGCACGGCTATGGCTACACCTTC CASSESGRGHGYGYTF
NA TRBJ2-5 TRBV20-1 NA TGCAGTGCTAGGAAGGCGGAATTCCAAGAGACCCAGTACTTC CSARKAEFQETQYF
TRBD2 TRBJ2-1 TRBV9 NA TGTGCCAGCAGCGTAGGCGGGAGGATAACCTACAATGAGCAGTTCTTC CASSVGGRITYNEQFF
TRBD2 TRBJ2-5 TRBV7-2 NA TGTGCCAGCAGCTTAGGGGTGCGGGAGTGGGAGACCCAGTACTTC CASSLGVREWETQYF
NA TRBJ2-1 TRBV7-8 NA TGTGCCAGCAACCTGAGAGGGAGCTCCTACAATGAGCAGTTCTTC CASNLRGSSYNEQFF
TRBD1 TRBJ1-5 TRBV20-1 NA TGCAGTGCTGACCGGACAGGGGTCGAGAGTCAGCCCCAGCATTTT CSADRTGVESQPQHF
TRBD1 TRBJ1-1 TRBV12-3/TRBV12-4 many TGTGCCAGCAGTTTACAAACCTACAGGGGAGCCCTGAACACTGAAGCTTTCTTT CASSLQTYRGALNTEAFF
NA TRBJ1-1 TRBV11-2 few TGTGCCAGCAGCTTAATCGACAGGTCGTACACTGAAGCTTTCTTT CASSLIDRSYTEAFF
NA TRBJ2-5 TRBV20-1 many TGCAGTGCTAGAGCCGGATTCTCCCAAGAGACCCAGTACTTC CSARAGFSQETQYF
TRBD2 TRBJ2-2 TRBV11-2 many TGTGCCAGCAGCTTCGGACTAGCGGAGAACACCGGGGAGCTGTTTTTT CASSFGLAENTGELFF